This T cell receptor beta chain was captured by sequencing in a study of T cell repertoires in cytomegalovirus infection. As concerns this clonotype: The antigen is undetermined.

Using its own MiXCR run on the reads, TCRdb lists one record per CDR3 protein. The sample records hundreds of thousands of distinct CDR3 sequences, approximately 31% being singletons. Study conclusions and caveats: The cumulative frequency of public TCR beta families distinguished individuals who carried CMV together with the relevant HLA.

The sequenced sample was cultured CD8+ T cells from PBMCs, obtained from culture after CMV antigen stimulation. This clonotype originated in a human donor in good health (CMV status not recorded). Some clones in this sample may be carry-over from other donors' samples.

For the CDR3, the DNA is TGTGCCAGCAGTGGTCCTACAGGAGAACAGGGTGAAGCTTTCTTT. Protein sequence: CASSGPTGEQGEAFF. This chain connects TRBV2 to TRBJ1-1, with a weak D call TRBD1 (6 bases). The germline V and J ends were trimmed by 4 bases and 7 bases, with 19 bases remaining between them. This CDR3 is built from 15 residues. Germline CDR1 reads SNHLY; CDR2 reads FYNNEI.